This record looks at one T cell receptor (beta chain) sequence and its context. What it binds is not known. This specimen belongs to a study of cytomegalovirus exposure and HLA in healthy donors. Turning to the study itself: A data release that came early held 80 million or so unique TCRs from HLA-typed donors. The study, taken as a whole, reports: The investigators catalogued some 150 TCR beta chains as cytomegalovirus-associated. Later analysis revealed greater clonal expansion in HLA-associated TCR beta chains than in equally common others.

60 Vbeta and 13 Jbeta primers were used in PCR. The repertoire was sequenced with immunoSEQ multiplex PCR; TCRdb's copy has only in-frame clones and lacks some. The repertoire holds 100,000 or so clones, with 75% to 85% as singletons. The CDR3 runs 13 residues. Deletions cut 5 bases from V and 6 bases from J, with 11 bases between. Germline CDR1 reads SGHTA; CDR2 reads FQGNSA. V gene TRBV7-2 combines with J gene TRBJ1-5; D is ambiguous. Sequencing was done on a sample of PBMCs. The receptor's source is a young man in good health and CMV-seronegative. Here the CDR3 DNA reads TGTGCCAGCAGCCCAACGAGAGTTCAGCCCCAGCATTTT. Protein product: CASSPTRVQPQHF.